The clone carrying this TCR beta chain turned up a few times. Its specificity is not known. This record comes from a study of T cells in Graves' hyperthyroidism and ophthalmopathy. Study-level points and caveats: The model made its ophthalmopathy prediction, and onset followed a median approximately 6.5 months later.

This sample holds PBMCs from 8 to 10 ml fresh peripheral blood. The CDR3 extends over 14 amino acids. With 4 bases removed from V and 8 bases from J, the gap between germline ends came to 17 bases. CDR1 is SEHNR, CDR2 FQNEAQ, per germline (reference sequence). Using RNA transcripts as the source, TCR beta CDR3 regions were amplified. The HTBI primer set drove a first-round RT-PCR of the TCR CDR3. TCRdb analysed the multiplex PCR reads with MiXCR anew, one entry per CDR3 protein. In the table there are roughly 170,000 distinct CDR3 sequences, 15% to 20% of which are singletons. The chain is built from TRBV7-9 and TRBJ1-2, with D perhaps matching TRBD1 (6 bases). This TCR came from a woman aged 50 to 65 with Graves' hyperthyroidism. The sample consisted of blood. The CDR3 bases are TGTGCCAGCAGCTCCCAGGGGCCCCTGTGGGGCTACACCTTC. Translating it yields CASSSQGPLWGYTF.